This TCR beta chain was captured by sequencing in a study of a mutant IDH1 vaccine in newly diagnosed glioma. Study information: Prior therapy was radiotherapy, temozolomide, or both; most received both.

Clones were sequenced by immunoSEQ multiplex PCR, and TCRdb holds only the in-frame ones, with some missing. The table lists roughly 50,000 clones, 79% of them singletons. In the case of this clone: Its matching antigen is unknown.

This CDR3 is built from 12 residues. The V end was cut by 5 bases, the J end by 4 bases, with 8 bases between. Germline-derived CDR1 and CDR2 are SGHVS and FQNEAQ. Noted time point: week 35, safety follow-up. Vaccination used 300 ug of mutant IDH1 20-mer peptide per dose, with topical imiquimod. The source is a man in his forties or fifties with glioma. V gene TRBV7-8 combines with J gene TRBJ1-2; D call uncertain. Material: PBMCs, obtained from a glioma patient whose treatment included an IDH1 peptide vaccine. CDR3 sequence: CASSPRSYGYTF. For the CDR3, the DNA is TGTGCCAGCAGCCCGCGTTCCTATGGCTACACCTTC. The full variable domain, rest sourced from reference TRBV7-8 and TRBJ1-2, is GAGVSQSPRYKVAKRGQDVALRCDPISGHVSLFWYQQALGQGPEFLTYFQNEAQLDKSGLPSDRFFAERPEGSVSTLKIQRTQQEDSAVYLCASSPRSYGYTFGSGTRLTVV.